The 10 T cell receptor beta chains in this list originate from one sample, sequenced in a study of control samples from healthy donors and cancer patients (TCRdb year 2020). The method was the immunoSEQ multiplex PCR assay. TCRdb stores this immuneACCESS table with in-frame sequences only. Part of the clones is absent; in the studies checked, under half of the shortfall reflects unresolved V genes, and no reason is known for the rest. The sample includes around 51,000 clones, with over 70% observed a single time. The ten largest make up roughly 9.1% of the sample. The sequenced sample consisted of blood. Every receptor here comes from a man aged 70 or older in good health.

The rearrangement links TRBV19 to TRBJ1-1, with 9 positions matching TRBD1. The CDR3 is 15 residues long. The V gene's germline CDR1 is LNHDA and CDR2 SQIVND (reference sequence). Trimming took 6 bases from V and 7 from J; bases not matched to a gene: 12. CDR3 region: CASSGIGQGSHEAFF. CDR3 DNA sequence: TGTGCCAGTAGCGGAATTGGACAGGGGAGCCATGAAGCTTTCTTT.

This chain links TRBV5-4 with TRBJ1-6; a weak D match, TRBD1 (6 bases). This CDR3 has 13 residues. Germline CDR1 reads SGHNT; CDR2 reads YYREEE (reference sequence). Trimming stripped 5 bases from V and 7 bases from J, with 10 bases between. CDR3 nucleotides: TGTGCCAGCAGTTACAGGGCGAATTCACCCCTCCACTTT. It is translated as CASSYRANSPLHF.

This sequence joins TRBV5-1 and TRBJ2-3; D is tentatively TRBD1 or TRBD2 (5 bases each). The CDR3 extends over 14 amino acids. Between the trimmed V and J ends, which lost 4 bases and 0 bases, there was a span of 9 bases. Germline V gene data show CDR1 as SGHRS and CDR2 as YFSETQ. CDR3 nucleotide sequence: TGCGCCAGCAGCCAAGGGGACAGCACAGATACGCAGTATTTT. It specifies CASSQGDSTDTQYF.

The V gene is TRBV14, the J gene TRBJ2-4; the match to TRBD1 covers 8 bases. Germline lookup yields CDR1 SGHDN and CDR2 FVKESK. CDR3 size: 16 residues. V lost 4 bases and J lost 4; bases outside the gene matches: 9. CDR3 nucleotide sequence: TGTGCCAGCAGCCGTACAACAGGGGGGTTAAAAAACATTCAGTACTTC. Its translation: CASSRTTGGLKNIQYF. Full variable domain (missing parts from reference TRBV14 and TRBJ2-4): EAGVTQFPSHSVIEKGQTVTLRCDPISGHDNLYWYRRVMGKEIKFLLHFVKESKQDESGMPNNRFLAERTGGTYSTLKVQPAELEDSGVYFCASSRTTGGLKNIQYFGAGTRLSVL.

This chain uses TRBV5-1 with TRBJ2-1; TRBD1 is a possible D gene (5 bases). Germline values: CDR1 SGHRS, CDR2 YFSETQ. The CDR3 runs 14 residues. Trimming shortened V by 2 bases and J by 3 bases, and 9 bases separated the two germline ends. This chain's CDR3 is CASSFMQGYNEQFF. The CDR3 coding sequence is TGCGCCAGCAGCTTCATGCAGGGCTACAATGAGCAGTTCTTC.

The chain couples TRBV7-9 to TRBJ1-1; D is perhaps TRBD1 (5 bases). This CDR3 has 16 residues. CDR1 is SEHNR and CDR2 is FQNEAQ in the germline V gene (reference sequence). V gave up 5 bases and J gave up 1 base, with 17 bases separating them. In DNA form, the CDR3 reads TGTGCCAGCAGCACGGGACCCGGGACCTCGAACACTGAAGCTTTCTTT. Protein: CASSTGPGTSNTEAFF.

The chain uses TRBV19 and TRBJ2-6, with D unclear. Germline V gene sequence: CDR1 LNHDA, CDR2 SQIVND (reference sequence). Trimming removed 5 bases at V and 0 bases at J, with 11 bases between. This CDR3 contains 16 residues. DNA for the CDR3: TGTGCCAGTAGTGTTGAGGCAGGCTCTGGGGCCAACGTCCTGACTTTC. Encoded protein: CASSVEAGSGANVLTF.

This clone was counted only a few times. The gene calls are TRBV23-1 and TRBJ1-2; unclear D gene. TRBV23-1 is annotated as an ORF whose role is uncertain. Trimming cost V 3 bases and J 0 bases, with 8 bases left between them. The CDR3 has 14 residues. CDR3 residues: CASSHDDPNYGYTF. In nucleotides, the CDR3 is TGCGCCAGCAGTCACGACGACCCTAACTATGGCTACACCTTC.

In nucleotides, the CDR3 is TGTGCCAGCAGTTCTCCGGGACAGGGCTCCTACGAGCAGTACTTC. Translating it yields CASSSPGQGSYEQYF. This chain uses TRBV27 with TRBJ2-7, with TRBD1 matching over 9 bases. J gave up 0 bases and V 4 bases, and 4 bases lay outside the gene matches. This CDR3 comprises 15 residues. Germline CDR1 and CDR2: MNHEY and SMNVEV (reference sequence).

This clone has only one observation. The chain joins TRBV29-1 to TRBJ1-1; D gene unclear. V lost 7 bases to trimming and J lost 5 bases, with 8 bases between them. CDR1 is SQVTM, CDR2 ANQGSEA, per germline. The CDR3 is made up of 10 amino acids. CDR3 DNA: TGCAGCGCTGTAGTTACTGAAGCTTTCTTT. It codes for CSAVVTEAFF.